This TCR beta chain appears in the sequencing data of a study of beta chain features in type 1 diabetes. Study in general: Cell yields, age and gender were similar between patients and healthy donors.

Expressed TCRB transcripts were sequenced because the isolated RNA had all been reverse transcribed beforehand. Libraries were prepared by immunoSEQ multiplex PCR; TCRdb keeps only in-frame clonotypes and omits some of them. The sample includes approximately 140,000 clones, roughly 48% of them seen just once. This sequence originates from a man aged 18 to 30 in good health. Sequenced input: Tregs from blood.

CDR3 in DNA: TGTGCCAGCAGTTCGAGCGGGGGGGCCCGCAATGAGCAGTTCTTC. Its protein is CASSSSGGARNEQFF. The chain couples TRBV6-1 to TRBJ2-1; 10 nucleotides agree with TRBD2. CDR1 is MNHNS and CDR2 is SASEGT in the germline V gene. V was clipped by 5 bases and J by 6 bases; unmatched bases: 7. CDR3 length: 15 amino acids.